The 15 T cell receptor beta chains listed next were all sequenced from one sample in a study of T cell responses to AZD1222 COVID-19 vaccine. Some clones are missing from TCRdb's copy, which holds only in-frame ones; the method was immunoSEQ multiplex PCR. The sample gives about 150,000 clones, 90% of which show up once; more than 1.3% is in the top ten. The sequencing here drew on peripheral blood, taken 28 days after the second AZD1222 dose. Receptors were obtained from an adult who received the AZD1222 COVID-19 vaccine.

A word on this clone: One end of the junction varies from germline; a read error may be responsible. The chain carries TRBV11-1 and TRBJ2-1; D is unresolved. The CDR3 is 11 amino acids. Germline V gene data show CDR1 as SGHAT and CDR2 as FQDESV (reference sequence). CDR3 loop: CASSLDNEQFF. The CDR3 DNA is TGTGCCAGCAGTTTAGATAATGAGCAGTTCTTC.

The V gene is TRBV6-5, the J gene TRBJ2-5; TRBD2 might be the D (6 bases). Germline V gene data show CDR1 as MNHEY and CDR2 as SVGAGI. CDR3 length: 14 residues. V was shortened by 3 bases and J by 5 bases, with 13 bases between the two germline ends. In nucleotides, the CDR3 is TGTGCCAGCAGTTATCCGGGAGCTGGGGAGACCCAGTACTTC. Translation gives CASSYPGAGETQYF.

The chain joins TRBV7-6 to TRBJ2-3, with D perhaps TRBD1 or TRBD2 (6 bases each). Trimming took 4 bases from V and 1 from J, leaving 12 bases between them. CDR3 length equals 15 residues. The V gene's germline CDR1 is SGHVS and CDR2 FNYEAQ. CDR3 sequence reads: CASSSSGARTDTQYF. As DNA, the CDR3 is TGTGCCAGCAGCTCTTCGGGGGCCCGCACAGATACGCAGTATTTT.

This clone came up once. The chain combines TRBV2 with TRBJ1-5; 7 positions match TRBD1. J lost 1 base, V lost 4 bases, and 4 bases had no gene match. The CDR3 extends over 15 amino acids. Germline loops: CDR1 SNHLY, CDR2 FYNNEI. Here the CDR3 DNA reads TGTGCCAGCAGTGCTTACAGGGGAAGCAATCAGCCCCAGCATTTT. Its protein product is CASSAYRGSNQPQHF.

Note on this clone: Distinct nucleotide sequences in the sample also encode this CDR3. The chain combines TRBV19 with TRBJ1-5, with D unclear. V shed 2 bases and J shed 5 bases, with 7 bases lying between them. Germline V gene data show CDR1 as LNHDA and CDR2 as SQIVND (reference sequence). The CDR3 consists of 13 residues. The DNA of the CDR3 is TGTGCCAGTAGTATAAAGGGCGATCAGCCCCAGCATTTT. This codes for CASSIKGDQPQHF.

V usage is TRBV6-7 and J usage is TRBJ2-7; the D gene is possibly TRBD1 (6 bases). TRBV6-7 is an ORF; its function is uncertain. Trimming pared 5 bases from V and 3 bases from J, leaving 14 bases between. This CDR3 is built from 14 residues. CDR3 in amino acids: CASSPKYRDYEQYF. In nucleotides, the CDR3 is TGTGCCAGCAGTCCCAAGTACAGGGACTACGAGCAGTACTTC.

The rearrangement links TRBV4-1 to TRBJ1-1; unclear D gene. Germline assignment: CDR1 MGHRA and CDR2 YSYEKL. CDR3 length: 13 residues. V was pared by 0 bases and J by 7 bases, with 9 bases between. The chain's CDR3 is CASSQDREGEAFF. The CDR3 DNA is TGCGCCAGCAGCCAAGATCGAGAGGGTGAAGCTTTCTTT.

The chain uses TRBV5-1 and TRBJ2-5; 12 bases line up with TRBD2. The CDR3 totals 14 residues. Looked up from germline, CDR1 is SGHRS and CDR2 is YFSETQ. J lost 4 bases, V lost 4 bases, and 2 bases had no gene match. CDR3 nucleotide sequence: TGCGCCAGCAGCAGGACTAGCGGGATAGAGACCCAGTACTTC. Translating gives CASSRTSGIETQYF.

This chain links TRBV12-5 with TRBJ1-5, with TRBD1 matching 8 bases. The CDR3 consists of 16 residues. With 1 base clipped from V and 4 bases from J, the junction kept 6 bases outside the gene matches. Germline CDR1 LGHNT, CDR2 FRNRAP. The CDR3 spells CASGLGRRTGNQPQHF. The CDR3 coding sequence is TGTGCTAGTGGTTTGGGCCGCCGGACAGGGAATCAGCCCCAGCATTTT.

The chain combines TRBV15 with TRBJ1-1; TRBD1 matches at 7 bases. Trimming cost V 4 bases and J 5 bases; bases outside gene matches: 7. Per the germline V gene, CDR1 is LNHNV and CDR2 is YYDKDF (reference sequence). This CDR3 spans 14 amino acids. The CDR3 reads CATSNIPGGTEAFF. The CDR3 nucleotides read TGTGCCACCAGCAACATCCCAGGGGGGACTGAAGCTTTCTTT.

V gene TRBV2 combines with J gene TRBJ1-1; D gene unclear. V lost 5 bases to trimming and J lost 7 bases, with 14 bases between them. Germline values: CDR1 SNHLY, CDR2 FYNNEI. The CDR3 runs to 13 residues. CDR3 in DNA: TGTGCCAGCAGTTCTAGAGGTGGCCGTGAAGCTTTCTTT. The encoded protein is CASSSRGGREAFF.

The chain has TRBV2 and TRBJ1-2; no reliable D call. The germline gives CDR1 SNHLY, CDR2 FYNNEI. This CDR3 is 12 amino acids long. V was trimmed by 1 base and J by 2 bases, leaving 2 bases between them. CDR3 DNA: TGTGCCAGCAGTGAAGGCAACTATGGCTACACCTTC. It is translated as CASSEGNYGYTF.

The chain couples TRBV5-8 to TRBJ1-1; D unresolved. CDR1 is SGHTS, CDR2 YDEGEE, per germline. There are 15 residues in the CDR3. The germline V and J ends were trimmed by 1 base and 1 base, with 11 bases remaining between them. The CDR3 is CASSLRSGRNTEAFF. The CDR3 region has the DNA TGTGCCAGCAGCTTGAGGTCAGGCAGGAACACTGAAGCTTTCTTT.

Only one count was recorded for this clone. V and J are TRBV5-4 and TRBJ2-2; D is unresolved. V was cut by 0 bases and J by 4 bases, with 4 bases left in between. The germline V gene has CDR1 SGHNT and CDR2 YYREEE (reference sequence). The CDR3 extends over 13 amino acids. CDR3 sequence reads: CASSLVPTGELFF. The DNA of the CDR3 is TGTGCCAGCAGCTTGGTCCCCACCGGGGAGCTGTTTTTT.

The chain links TRBV28 to TRBJ1-6; D uncertain. V was cut by 3 bases and J by 4 bases, with 16 bases left in between. Per the germline V gene, CDR1 is MDHEN and CDR2 is SYDVKM. This CDR3 is built from 17 residues. DNA of the CDR3: TGTGCCAGCAGTTTTCCCGACCCGCCTTTATATAATTCACCCCTCCACTTT. It translates to CASSFPDPPLYNSPLHF.